One sample yielded the 22 T cell receptor beta chains listed below, sequenced in a study of T-cell memory formation after mild COVID-19. MiXCR, applied by TCRdb to the 5' RACE reads, yields one record per CDR3 protein. The table includes tens of thousands of distinct CDR3 sequences, less than 7.5% detected once. Input material: PBMCs or a T cell subset sorted from them (not recorded which). The receptors were gathered from a man between 18 and 29 years old who had mild COVID-19 (a few samples of this study predate the infection). Cell type and time point are not known.

The rearrangement joins TRBV7-8 to TRBJ2-3; 9 bases are a match to TRBD1. Germline assignment: CDR1 SGHVS and CDR2 FQNEAQ. V gave up 1 base and J gave up 3 bases; unmatched junction bases: 2. The CDR3 contains 15 residues. CDR3 nucleotide sequence: TGTGCCAGCAGCTTAGAGGGACAGGGAACAGATACGCAGTATTTT. It specifies CASSLEGQGTDTQYF.

This clonotype was seen a handful of times. The chain couples TRBV5-4 to TRBJ2-1, with D perhaps TRBD2 (6 bases). The CDR3 has 14 residues. Germline V gene sequence: CDR1 SGHNT, CDR2 YYREEE (reference sequence). The V and J ends lost 5 bases and 8 bases respectively, with 17 bases between them. In DNA form, the CDR3 reads TGTGCCAGCAGACCATCGACGTGGGAGGATGAGCAGTTCTTC. Its protein is CASRPSTWEDEQFF.

This clonotype came up many times. The chain joins TRBV7-2 to TRBJ2-5, with 7 bases fitting TRBD2. Trimming cost V 3 bases and J 5 bases; bases outside gene matches: 0. The CDR3 totals 12 residues. Germline V CDR1 and CDR2: SGHTA, FQGNSA. The CDR3 reads CASSFGGETQYF. CDR3 nucleotide sequence: TGTGCCAGCAGCTTCGGGGGGGAGACCCAGTACTTC.

This CDR3 is CASGGQGSNQPQHF. The DNA of the CDR3 is TGTGCCAGCGGTGGACAGGGGAGCAATCAGCCCCAGCATTTT. This chain uses TRBV6-5 with TRBJ1-5; 9 bases align to TRBD1. The CDR3 loop spans 14 amino acids. V shed 8 bases and J 1 base; nucleotides not matched to a gene: 3. From germline, CDR1 is MNHEY and CDR2 SVGAGI.

A few counts support this clonotype. J is TRBJ2-1 and V is TRBV6-2 or TRBV6-3, with 7 bases lining up with TRBD1. Germline V gene lookup returns CDR1 MNHEY and CDR2 SVGEGT. The CDR3 sequence is 13 residues long. Germline trimming cut 8 bases from V and 3 bases from J; bases unmatched to any gene: 4. The CDR3 coding sequence is TGTGCCAGCGACAGGGAAGGCTACAATGAGCAGTTCTTC. This codes for CASDREGYNEQFF.

This clonotype is labeled as medium-sized. The chain employs TRBV7-2 and TRBJ2-5; TRBD1 agrees at 7 bases. The CDR3 consists of 14 residues. J lost 1 base, V lost 4 bases, and 3 bases had no gene match. The V gene's germline CDR1 is SGHTA and CDR2 FQGNSA. The CDR3 DNA sequence: TGTGCCAGCAGCTCGACAGGGTCCCAAGAGACCCAGTACTTC. It specifies CASSSTGSQETQYF.

This clonotype was seen at least ten times. The CDR3 region has the DNA TGTGCCAGCAGCTTAGGATTGGACGCCTACGAGCAGTACTTC. This sequence encodes CASSLGLDAYEQYF. This chain connects TRBV7-2 to TRBJ2-7; D remains unclear. Between the trimmed V and J ends, which lost 1 base and 2 bases, there was a span of 9 bases. CDR3 size: 14 residues. The germline V gene has CDR1 SGHTA and CDR2 FQGNSA.

This clonotype showed up just a few times. In nucleotides, the CDR3 is TGTGCCAGCAGCTTAATAGGGGGCCCATATCAGCCCCAGCATTTT. As protein: CASSLIGGPYQPQHF. The J gene is TRBJ1-5, the V gene TRBV7-2; 7 nucleotides align to TRBD1. Germline V gene data show CDR1 as SGHTA and CDR2 as FQGNSA. CDR3 length: 15 amino acids. V trimming: 2 bases; J trimming: 5 bases; junction bases outside the gene matches: 6.

This chain links TRBV27 with TRBJ1-5, with D unclear. The CDR3 has 14 residues. Germline lookup yields CDR1 MNHEY and CDR2 SMNVEV (reference sequence). V lost 3 bases to trimming and J lost 10 bases, with 16 bases between them. CDR3 nucleotide sequence: TGTGCCAGCAGTTTGGAAGGGTTCGGGCATCCCCAGCATTTT. Its protein product is CASSLEGFGHPQHF.

V gene TRBV27 combines with J gene TRBJ2-3; D possibly corresponds to TRBD2 (6 bases). The V and J ends lost 2 bases and 2 bases respectively, with 11 bases between them. There are 15 residues in the CDR3. Germline loops: CDR1 MNHEY, CDR2 SMNVEV (reference sequence). The CDR3 spells CASSLLGLYTDTQYF. CDR3 sequence (DNA): TGTGCCAGCAGTTTACTGGGACTCTACACAGATACGCAGTATTTT.

The rearrangement joins TRBV7-2 to TRBJ2-7, with TRBD1 matching over 10 bases. This CDR3 has 15 residues. The V gene end was trimmed by 6 bases and the J gene end by 3 bases; junction bases not matched to a gene: 8. Looked up from germline, CDR1 is SGHTA and CDR2 is FQGNSA. CDR3 sequence reads: CASSSGQGGGYEQYF. CDR3 nucleotides: TGTGCCAGCAGTTCAGGACAGGGGGGAGGCTACGAGCAGTACTTC.

This clonotype was recorded at least ten times. The rearrangement uses TRBV28 and TRBJ1-1, with no clear D. This CDR3 is 13 amino acids long. V was cut by 6 bases and J by 6 bases, with 14 bases left in between. In germline, CDR1 is MDHEN, CDR2 SYDVKM. Written as DNA, the CDR3 is TGTGCCAGCAGCCCACGATCTCGGGCTGAAGCTTTCTTT. Its translation: CASSPRSRAEAFF.

This chain uses TRBV9 with TRBJ2-1; D gene ambiguous. V was shortened by 3 bases and J by 5 bases, with 6 bases between the two germline ends. Germline V gives CDR1 SGDLS, CDR2 YYNGEE. This CDR3 comprises 12 residues. CDR3 region: CASSAADNEQFF. CDR3 sequence (DNA): TGTGCCAGCAGCGCCGCAGACAATGAGCAGTTCTTC. Filled out from reference TRBV9 and TRBJ2-1, the complete variable domain reads DSGVTQTPKHLITATGQRVTLRCSPRSGDLSVYWYQQSLDQGLQFLIQYYNGEERAKGNILERFSAQQFPDLHSELNLSSLELGDSALYFCASSAADNEQFFGPGTRLTVL.

This clonotype was picked up many times. The V gene is TRBV5-1, the J gene TRBJ1-6; a possible D gene is TRBD1 (6 bases). The CDR3 covers 13 residues. The V gene's germline CDR1 is SGHRS and CDR2 YFSETQ. The V end lost 7 bases, the J end lost 7 bases, and 12 bases lay between the germline ends. The DNA of the CDR3 is TGCGCCAGCCGAACAGGGTCGAATTCACCCCTCCACTTT. Translated, it gives CASRTGSNSPLHF.

The chain has TRBV7-3 and TRBJ2-1; TRBD1 might be the D (6 bases). Germline loops: CDR1 SGHTA, CDR2 FQGTGA. With 5 bases removed from V and 2 bases from J, the gap between germline ends came to 13 bases. The CDR3 has 15 residues. In nucleotides, the CDR3 is TGTGCCAGCAGCCCGCAAACAGGGACCTACAATGAGCAGTTCTTC. Amino acids: CASSPQTGTYNEQFF.

This clonotype was observed many times. The J gene is TRBJ2-5, the V gene TRBV5-1, with D maybe TRBD2 (6 bases). The CDR3 covers 14 residues. With 5 bases removed from V and 9 bases from J, the gap between germline ends came to 20 bases. Germline assignment: CDR1 SGHRS and CDR2 YFSETQ. The CDR3 DNA follows: TGCGCCAGCAGTCCGGGTAGCGGAAAAACGGCCCAGTACTTC. This sequence encodes CASSPGSGKTAQYF.

This clonotype has at least ten counts. This chain connects TRBV28 to TRBJ2-3; D perhaps matches TRBD2 (6 bases). Trimming took off 5 bases at V and 1 base at J, with 13 bases between the two ends. The germline CDR1 and CDR2 sequences are MDHEN and SYDVKM. The CDR3 covers 15 residues. The CDR3 protein is CASSLGGSGTDTQYF. As DNA, the CDR3 is TGTGCCAGCAGTCTTGGGGGGAGTGGCACAGATACGCAGTATTTT.

This clonotype was seen repeatedly, ten times or more. This chain uses TRBV9 with TRBJ2-2; D may be TRBD1 (6 bases). V was shortened by 3 bases and J by 1 base, with 13 bases between the two germline ends. The CDR3 extends over 16 amino acids. Germline V gives CDR1 SGDLS, CDR2 YYNGEE. The CDR3 sequence: CASSATGTRNTGELFF. CDR3 bases: TGTGCCAGCAGCGCTACCGGGACAAGGAACACCGGGGAGCTGTTTTTT.

The chain links TRBV5-1 to TRBJ1-1, with 7 bases lining up with TRBD1. The CDR3 has 14 residues. In germline, CDR1 is SGHRS, CDR2 YFSETQ. V lost 2 bases to trimming and J lost 4 bases; unmatched junction nucleotides: 5. CDR3 DNA: TGCGCCAGCAGCTTCAGGACAGGAGGCACTGAAGCTTTCTTT. This encodes CASSFRTGGTEAFF.

The chain employs TRBV18 and TRBJ2-7, with D perhaps matching TRBD1 (5 bases). V was trimmed by 2 bases and J by 4 bases, leaving 9 bases between them. The CDR3 runs 13 residues. Per germline, CDR1 KGHSH and CDR2 LQKENI. CDR3 sequence reads: CASSPGAEYEQYF. CDR3 bases: TGTGCCAGCTCACCAGGGGCAGAGTACGAGCAGTACTTC.

This clonotype was counted between two and nine times. This chain joins TRBV5-1 and TRBJ2-5; 10 nucleotides match TRBD1. CDR1 and CDR2 (germline): SGHRS, YFSETQ. The CDR3 length is 15 residues. V shed 4 bases, J shed 3 bases, and the junction held 6 bases outside the gene matches. CDR3 nucleotide sequence: TGCGCCAGCAGCATCCACGGGACAGGGGAAGAGACCCAGTACTTC. It encodes CASSIHGTGEETQYF.

The J gene is TRBJ1-2, the V gene TRBV29-1; possible D gene TRBD1, 5 bases. The germline V gene encodes CDR1 SQVTM and CDR2 ANQGSEA. The CDR3 runs 11 residues. With 1 base removed from V and 8 bases from J, the gap between germline ends came to 8 bases. The CDR3 sequence: CSVEVQGGYTF. The CDR3 DNA reads TGCAGCGTTGAAGTTCAGGGAGGCTACACCTTC. The complete variable domain, with remaining parts taken from reference TRBV29-1 and TRBJ1-2, reads SAVISQKPSRDICQRGTSLTIQCQVDSQVTMMFWYRQQPGQSLTLIATANQGSEATYESGFVIDKFPISRPNLTFSTLTVSNMSPEDSSIYLCSVEVQGGYTFGSGTRLTVV.